What follows are 28 T cell receptor beta chains derived from one specimen sequenced in a study of blood T cell repertoires in COVID-19. Generated by immunoSEQ multiplex PCR, the TCRdb table keeps only in-frame clones and is missing some. Here the sample spans around 190,000 clones, less than 90% being singletons. The sample taken for sequencing was peripheral blood. The source of these receptors is a woman in her 70s with COVID-19, enrolled during active disease.

V usage is TRBV4-3 and J usage is TRBJ2-3, with a tentative D call TRBD1 (6 bases). Germline V gene sequence: CDR1 LGHNA, CDR2 YSLEER. Trimming stripped 0 bases from V and 9 bases from J, with 13 bases between. The CDR3 length is 14 residues. The CDR3 DNA reads as TGCGCCAGCAGCCAAGATGTGGGGGCGGACACGCAGTATTTT. Translating gives CASSQDVGADTQYF.

The chain employs TRBV5-1 and TRBJ2-3; TRBD2 matches 16 bases. The CDR3 length is 17 residues. Germline CDR1 SGHRS, CDR2 YFSETQ. Trimming at V came to 3 bases and at J to 5 bases, leaving 6 bases not matched to a gene. As DNA, the CDR3 is TGCGCCAGCAGCTCGGGGACTAGCGGGAGGGCCAGAGATACGCAGTATTTT. Its translation is CASSSGTSGRARDTQYF.

The gene calls are TRBV12-3 or TRBV12-4 and TRBJ1-5, with a tentative D call TRBD1 (6 bases). The CDR3 length is 12 residues. Trimming left V 2 bases short and J 13 bases short, with 12 bases between. The CDR3 DNA follows: TGTGCCAGCAGTTTATCTTCAGGGGATCAGCATTTT. Amino acids: CASSLSSGDQHF.

V gene TRBV28 combines with J gene TRBJ2-7; D ambiguous. The V gene lost 6 bases and the J gene lost 3 bases, with 15 bases spanning the gap. This CDR3 has 14 amino acids. Looked up from germline, CDR1 is MDHEN and CDR2 is SYDVKM. The CDR3 DNA reads as TGTGCCAGCAGCCCCATAGACGGCGGCTACGAGCAGTACTTC. It codes for CASSPIDGGYEQYF.

This sequence joins TRBV11-3 and TRBJ2-7, with a weak D call TRBD2 (6 bases). The CDR3 extends over 15 amino acids. Germline V lookup: CDR1 SGHNT, CDR2 YENEEA. V was trimmed by 5 bases and J by 3 bases, leaving 17 bases between them. The CDR3 reads CASSRAAGLSYEQYF. CDR3 nucleotide sequence: TGTGCCAGCAGCCGGGCGGCGGGGCTGAGCTACGAGCAGTACTTC.

The chain recombines TRBV7-9 with TRBJ1-5; D gene unclear. Germline values: CDR1 SEHNR, CDR2 FQNEAQ (reference sequence). V gave up 5 bases and J gave up 7 bases, with 15 bases separating them. The CDR3 runs 14 residues. The chain's CDR3 is CASSGEGGHQPQHF. CDR3 nucleotide sequence: TGTGCCAGCAGCGGGGAGGGTGGGCACCAGCCCCAGCATTTT.

The chain links TRBV5-5 to TRBJ1-1; no reliable D call. Trimming left V 1 base short and J 0 bases short, with 4 bases between. This CDR3 has 13 residues. Germline loops: CDR1 SGHKS, CDR2 YYEKEE (reference sequence). The CDR3 DNA follows: TGTGCCAGCAGCTTGCAATTGAACACTGAAGCTTTCTTT. It translates to CASSLQLNTEAFF.

This clone was found once. Other DNA sequences of this sample code for an identical CDR3. The V call is TRBV7-2, the J call TRBJ1-1; perhaps TRBD1 as D (5 bases). CDR3 length: 13 amino acids. V dropped 3 bases and J dropped 1 base, with 6 bases sitting between them. The germline CDR1 and CDR2 sequences are SGHTA and FQGNSA. The CDR3 here is CASSLGRNTEAFF. CDR3 DNA: TGTGCCAGCAGCTTGGGGCGGAACACTGAAGCTTTCTTT. Together with reference TRBV7-2 and TRBJ1-1, the CDR3 gives the full variable domain: GAGVSQSPSNKVTEKGKDVELRCDPISGHTALYWYRQSLGQGLEFLIYFQGNSAPDKSGLPSDRFSAERTGGSVSTLTIQRTQQEDSAVYLCASSLGRNTEAFFGQGTRLTVV.

The sample holds a few counts of this clone. The rearrangement joins TRBV5-1 to TRBJ1-6; D is unclear. Germline-derived CDR1 and CDR2 are SGHRS and YFSETQ. The V end was cut by 0 bases, the J end by 5 bases, with 6 bases between. This CDR3 contains 14 residues. CDR3 sequence (DNA): TGCGCCAGCAGCTTGGTAGAGGATAATTCACCCCTCCACTTT. Translated, it gives CASSLVEDNSPLHF. Complete variable domain (other parts from reference TRBV5-1 and TRBJ1-6): KAGVTQTPRYLIKTRGQQVTLSCSPISGHRSVSWYQQTPGQGLQFLFEYFSETQRNKGNFPGRFSGRQFSNSRSEMNVSTLELGDSALYLCASSLVEDNSPLHFGNGTRLTVT.

V gene TRBV27 combines with J gene TRBJ1-2; 7 nucleotides align to TRBD1. Germline-derived CDR1 and CDR2 are MNHEY and SMNVEV (reference sequence). V was pared by 10 bases and J by 10 bases, with 12 bases of the junction left unmatched. The CDR3 sequence is 12 residues long. The CDR3 DNA reads TGTGCCACCGCAGGGGACAGCTGGGACTACACCTTC. Translated, it gives CATAGDSWDYTF.

The chain is built from TRBV7-8 and TRBJ2-1; a weak D match, TRBD2 (5 bases). The germline CDR1 and CDR2 sequences are SGHVS and FQNEAQ. The length of the CDR3 is 12 residues. Trimming cost V 5 bases and J 10 bases, with 12 bases left between them. In DNA, the CDR3 is TGTGCCAGCAGCATCATACTAGAGGAGCAGTTCTTC. It yields the protein CASSIILEEQFF.

This rearrangement joins TRBV13 to TRBJ1-2, with 7 bases matching TRBD1. This CDR3 has 18 residues. Germline trimming cut 0 bases from V and 1 base from J; bases unmatched to any gene: 11. The germline gives CDR1 PRHDT, CDR2 FYEKMQ (reference sequence). CDR3 sequence reads: CASSLGPGTATINYGYTF. The CDR3 DNA reads TGTGCCAGCAGCTTAGGCCCTGGGACAGCGACCATTAACTATGGCTACACCTTC.

The chain is built from TRBV28 and TRBJ1-1; TRBD1 matches at 11 bases. CDR3 length: 15 amino acids. Unmatched junction bases numbered 3, after V lost 2 bases and J lost 4 bases. The germline gives CDR1 MDHEN, CDR2 SYDVKM. CDR3 in amino acids: CASSLLDRGRTEAFF. CDR3 coding DNA: TGTGCCAGCAGTTTACTGGACAGGGGGCGCACTGAAGCTTTCTTT.

The gene calls are TRBV7-2 and TRBJ2-7; TRBD1 aligns across 12 bases. The length of the CDR3 is 15 residues. CDR1 and CDR2 (germline): SGHTA, FQGNSA. V lost 5 bases and J lost 2; bases outside the gene matches: 4. CDR3 sequence: CASSAGQGATYEQYF. The CDR3 DNA reads as TGTGCCAGCAGCGCGGGACAGGGGGCCACCTACGAGCAGTACTTC.

This clone came up a few times. The J gene is TRBJ1-2, the V gene TRBV28; the match to TRBD1 covers 8 bases. The CDR3 runs to 16 residues. J lost 2 bases, V lost 3 bases, and 8 bases had no gene match. Germline V lookup: CDR1 MDHEN, CDR2 SYDVKM. The CDR3 DNA sequence: TGTGCCAGCAGTTTCCCTAGGGGACAGGAAAACTATGGCTACACCTTC. Protein sequence: CASSFPRGQENYGYTF.

This clone was counted once. V is TRBV27 and J is TRBJ1-4; 7 bases agree with TRBD1. The V segment lost 4 bases and the J segment 5 bases; nucleotides outside the gene matches: 4. CDR3 length: 14 residues. From germline, CDR1 is MNHEY and CDR2 SMNVEV (reference sequence). The CDR3 DNA reads TGTGCCAGCAGTTCAAGACAGGGAAATGAAAAACTGTTTTTT. Translation: CASSSRQGNEKLFF.

This clone showed up just a few times. The V call is TRBV28, the J call TRBJ2-7; D is perhaps TRBD2 (6 bases). Looked up from germline, CDR1 is MDHEN and CDR2 is SYDVKM. V was shortened by 4 bases and J by 4 bases, with 17 bases between the two germline ends. CDR3 length: 15 residues. CDR3 in amino acids: CASSSPEEGRYEQYF. For the CDR3, the DNA is TGTGCCAGCAGTTCGCCCGAGGAGGGGAGGTACGAGCAGTACTTC.

This chain joins TRBV24-1 and TRBJ2-1, with D possibly being TRBD1 (6 bases). The germline V and J ends were trimmed by 1 base and 6 bases, with 9 bases remaining between them. The CDR3 sequence is 14 residues long. Looked up from germline, CDR1 is KGHDR and CDR2 is SFDVKD. In DNA form, the CDR3 reads TGTGCCACCAGTGATTTTACAGGGTTCAATGAGCAGTTCTTC. It specifies CATSDFTGFNEQFF.

The chain uses TRBV5-1 and TRBJ2-2; 7 bases agree with TRBD1. Looked up from germline, CDR1 is SGHRS and CDR2 is YFSETQ. Losses at the gene ends were 4 bases for V and 3 bases for J; bases not matched to a gene: 6. The CDR3 is made up of 15 amino acids. CDR3 sequence: CASSKDRADTGELFF. CDR3 nucleotides: TGCGCCAGCAGCAAAGACAGGGCTGACACCGGGGAGCTGTTTTTT.

The V and J genes are TRBV5-1 and TRBJ2-7; tentative D call: TRBD2 (5 bases). The CDR3 has 16 residues. Germline CDR1 and CDR2: SGHRS and YFSETQ. V was cut by 0 bases and J by 2 bases, with 15 bases left in between. This CDR3 is CASSLGLGDGTYEQYF. The CDR3, as DNA: TGCGCCAGCAGCTTGGGGCTTGGCGACGGGACCTACGAGCAGTACTTC.

The J gene is TRBJ1-5, the V gene TRBV11-2; TRBD1 is a possible D gene (6 bases). This CDR3 has 12 amino acids. The germline CDR1 and CDR2 sequences are SGHAT and FQNNGV. Trimming pared 11 bases from V and 3 bases from J, leaving 11 bases between. This CDR3 reads CASGQLNQPQHF. In DNA form, the CDR3 reads TGTGCCTCGGGACAACTCAATCAGCCCCAGCATTTT.

The count of this clone is one. V and J are TRBV18 and TRBJ2-1, with TRBD1 matching 7 bases. V shed 5 bases and J 7 bases; nucleotides not matched to a gene: 5. CDR3 size: 13 residues. The germline gives CDR1 KGHSH, CDR2 LQKENI. The CDR3 reads CASSSTGLNEQFF. The CDR3 bases are TGTGCCAGCTCATCGACAGGGTTGAATGAGCAGTTCTTC.

The chain recombines TRBV7-2 with TRBJ2-2; 8 bases are a match to TRBD2. Trimming removed 5 bases from V and 2 bases from J; junction bases left unmatched: 7. The CDR3 is 16 residues long. Per the germline V gene, CDR1 is SGHTA and CDR2 is FQGNSA. The CDR3: CASSRGAGGNTGELFF. The CDR3 nucleotides are TGTGCCAGCAGCCGGGGGGCGGGAGGAAACACCGGGGAGCTGTTTTTT.

This chain joins TRBV5-1 and TRBJ1-2; 7 bases agree with TRBD1. This CDR3 has 14 amino acids. Germline lookup yields CDR1 SGHRS and CDR2 YFSETQ. The V and J ends lost 8 bases and 7 bases, in that order; junction bases with no gene match: 14. CDR3 in amino acids: CASRIHAGTAGYTF. The CDR3 nucleotides are TGCGCCAGTAGAATCCATGCCGGGACAGCTGGCTACACCTTC.

The chain combines TRBV19 with TRBJ1-5, with D perhaps matching TRBD1 (6 bases). The germline V gene has CDR1 LNHDA and CDR2 SQIVND (reference sequence). The CDR3 extends over 13 amino acids. Trimming took 11 bases from V and 7 from J, leaving 18 bases between them. CDR3 protein: CAASTQGRQPQHF. Written as DNA, the CDR3 is TGTGCCGCTTCCACACAGGGACGCCAGCCCCAGCATTTT.

As DNA, the CDR3 is TGTGCCAGCAGGGTGACAGGGGCGAGGTATGGCTACACCTTC. Amino acid sequence: CASRVTGARYGYTF. This rearrangement joins TRBV6-5 to TRBJ1-2; 8 nucleotides match TRBD1. J was trimmed by 5 bases and V by 6 bases; bases with no gene match: 8. CDR3 length: 14 amino acids. CDR1 is MNHEY, CDR2 SVGAGI, per germline.

The CDR3 coding sequence is TGCGCCAGCAGCCTGCGAGGACAGGGGGCCATGAACACTGAAGCTTTCTTT. It specifies CASSLRGQGAMNTEAFF. The V call is TRBV4-3, the J call TRBJ1-1, with 11 bases lining up with TRBD1. With 4 bases clipped from V and 0 bases from J, the junction kept 7 bases outside the gene matches. Germline V CDR1 and CDR2: LGHNA, YSLEER. The CDR3 has 17 residues.

V usage is TRBV25-1 and J usage is TRBJ2-7, with 10 bases fitting TRBD2. The CDR3 totals 17 residues. V lost 2 bases, J lost 3 bases, and 10 bases stayed unmatched. Germline assignment: CDR1 MGHDK and CDR2 SYGVNS. Written as DNA, the CDR3 is TGTGCCAGCAGTGAAAGCGGTAGCGGGAGGATCGGCTACGAGCAGTACTTC. Translation gives CASSESGSGRIGYEQYF.